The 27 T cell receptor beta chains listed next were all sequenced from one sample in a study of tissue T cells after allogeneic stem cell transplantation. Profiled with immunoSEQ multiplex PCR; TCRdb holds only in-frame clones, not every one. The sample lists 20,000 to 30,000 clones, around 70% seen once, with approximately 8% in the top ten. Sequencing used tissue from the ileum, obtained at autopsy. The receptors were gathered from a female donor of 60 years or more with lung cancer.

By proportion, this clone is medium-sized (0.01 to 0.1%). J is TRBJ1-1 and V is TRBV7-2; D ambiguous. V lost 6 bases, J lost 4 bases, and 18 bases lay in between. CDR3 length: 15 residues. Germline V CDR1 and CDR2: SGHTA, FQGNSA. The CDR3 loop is CASRYSEVSATEAFF. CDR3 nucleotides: TGTGCCAGCAGGTACTCAGAGGTCTCGGCCACTGAAGCTTTCTTT.

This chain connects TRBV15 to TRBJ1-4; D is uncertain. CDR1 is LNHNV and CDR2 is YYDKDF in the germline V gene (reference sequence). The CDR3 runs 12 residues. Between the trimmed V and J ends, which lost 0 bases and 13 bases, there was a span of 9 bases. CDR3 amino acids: CATSREQSGLFF. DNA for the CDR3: TGTGCCACCAGCAGAGAACAGTCGGGACTGTTTTTT.

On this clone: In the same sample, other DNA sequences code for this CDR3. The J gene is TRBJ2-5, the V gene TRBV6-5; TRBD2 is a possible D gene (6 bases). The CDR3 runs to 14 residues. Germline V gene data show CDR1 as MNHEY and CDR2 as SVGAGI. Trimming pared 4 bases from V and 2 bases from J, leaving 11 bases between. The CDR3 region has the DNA TGTGCCAGCAGTTTGAGGCGGGATCAAGAGACCCAGTACTTC. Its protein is CASSLRRDQETQYF.

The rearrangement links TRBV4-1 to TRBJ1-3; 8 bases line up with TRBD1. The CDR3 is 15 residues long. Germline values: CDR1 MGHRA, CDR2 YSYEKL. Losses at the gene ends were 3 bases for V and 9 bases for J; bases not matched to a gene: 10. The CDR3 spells CASSHGGQAASTIYF. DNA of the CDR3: TGCGCCAGCAGCCACGGGGGACAGGCGGCAAGCACCATATATTTT.

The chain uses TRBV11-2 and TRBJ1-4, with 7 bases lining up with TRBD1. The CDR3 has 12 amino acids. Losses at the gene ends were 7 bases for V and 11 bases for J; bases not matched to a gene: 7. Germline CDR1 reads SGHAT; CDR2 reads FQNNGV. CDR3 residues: CASTPSGGKLFF. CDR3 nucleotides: TGTGCCAGCACCCCTTCAGGGGGGAAACTGTTTTTT.

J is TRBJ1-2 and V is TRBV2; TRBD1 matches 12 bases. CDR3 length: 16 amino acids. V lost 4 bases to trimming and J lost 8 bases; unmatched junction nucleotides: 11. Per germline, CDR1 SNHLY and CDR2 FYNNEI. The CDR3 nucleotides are TGTGCCAGCAGTGCAGGGGACAGGGGGCCGGGGATCGGCTACACCTTC. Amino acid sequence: CASSAGDRGPGIGYTF. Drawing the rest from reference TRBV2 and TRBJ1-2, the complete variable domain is EPEVTQTPSHQVTQMGQEVILRCVPISNHLYFYWYRQILGQKVEFLVSFYNNEISEKSEIFDDQFSVERPDGSNFTLKIRSTKLEDSAMYFCASSAGDRGPGIGYTFGSGTRLTVV.

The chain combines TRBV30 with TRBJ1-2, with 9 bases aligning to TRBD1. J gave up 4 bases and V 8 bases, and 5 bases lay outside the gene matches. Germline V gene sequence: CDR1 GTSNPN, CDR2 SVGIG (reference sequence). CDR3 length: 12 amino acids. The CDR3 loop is CAGNRGPYGYTF. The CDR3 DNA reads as TGTGCCGGAAACAGGGGGCCCTATGGCTACACCTTC.

The CDR3 nucleotides read TGTGCCAGCAGCCAAGGGGGGCATCAGCCCCAGCATTTT. Translation: CASSQGGHQPQHF. The V and J genes are TRBV3-1 (or the pseudogene TRBV3-2) and TRBJ1-5, with TRBD1 as a possible D gene (6 bases). This CDR3 has 13 amino acids. Germline V gene sequence: CDR1 LGHDT, CDR2 YNNKEL (reference sequence). V was shortened by 1 base and J by 5 bases, with 6 bases between the two germline ends.

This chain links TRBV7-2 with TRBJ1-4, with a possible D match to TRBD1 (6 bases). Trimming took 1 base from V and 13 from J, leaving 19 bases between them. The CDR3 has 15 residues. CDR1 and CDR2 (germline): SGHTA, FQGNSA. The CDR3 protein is CASSLDRDQWGGLFF. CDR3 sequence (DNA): TGTGCCAGCAGCTTAGACAGGGACCAGTGGGGAGGACTGTTTTTT.

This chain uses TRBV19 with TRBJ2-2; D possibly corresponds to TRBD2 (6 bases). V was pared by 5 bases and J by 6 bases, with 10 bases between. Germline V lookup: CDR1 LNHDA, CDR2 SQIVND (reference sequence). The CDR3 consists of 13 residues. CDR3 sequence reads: CASSATSPGELFF. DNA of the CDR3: TGTGCCAGTAGTGCAACTAGCCCCGGGGAGCTGTTTTTT.

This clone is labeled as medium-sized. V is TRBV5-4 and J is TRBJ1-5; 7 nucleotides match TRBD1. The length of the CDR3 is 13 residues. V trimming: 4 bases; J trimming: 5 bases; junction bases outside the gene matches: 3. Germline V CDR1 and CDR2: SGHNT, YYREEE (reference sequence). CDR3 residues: CASSPGGDQPQHF. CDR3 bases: TGTGCCAGCAGCCCAGGGGGAGATCAGCCCCAGCATTTT. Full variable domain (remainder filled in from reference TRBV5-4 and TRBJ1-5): ETGVTQSPTHLIKTRGQQVTLRCSSQSGHNTVSWYQQALGQGPQFIFQYYREEENGRGNFPPRFSGLQFPNYSSELNVNALELDDSALYLCASSPGGDQPQHFGDGTRLSIL.

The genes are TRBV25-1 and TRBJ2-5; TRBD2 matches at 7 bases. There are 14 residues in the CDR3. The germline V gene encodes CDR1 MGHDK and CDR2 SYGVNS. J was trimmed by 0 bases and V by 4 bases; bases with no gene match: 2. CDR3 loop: CASSARGYQETQYF. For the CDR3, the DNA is TGTGCCAGCAGTGCGCGGGGGTACCAAGAGACCCAGTACTTC.

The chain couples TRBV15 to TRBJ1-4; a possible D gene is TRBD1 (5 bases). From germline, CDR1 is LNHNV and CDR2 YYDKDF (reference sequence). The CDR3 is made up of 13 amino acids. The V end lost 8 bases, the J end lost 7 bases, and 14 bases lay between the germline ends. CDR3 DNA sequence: TGTGCCACCTCCAGACAGTCGGCTGAAAAACTGTTTTTT. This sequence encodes CATSRQSAEKLFF. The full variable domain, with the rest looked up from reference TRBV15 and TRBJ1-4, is DAMVIQNPRYQVTQFGKPVTLSCSQTLNHNVMYWYQQKSSQAPKLLFHYYDKDFNNEADTPDNFQSRRPNTSFCFLDIRSPGLGDTAMYLCATSRQSAEKLFFGSGTQLSVL.

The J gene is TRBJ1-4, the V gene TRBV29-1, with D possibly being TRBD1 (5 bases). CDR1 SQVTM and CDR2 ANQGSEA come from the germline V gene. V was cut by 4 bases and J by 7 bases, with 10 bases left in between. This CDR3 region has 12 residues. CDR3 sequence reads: CSVGGVGEKLFF. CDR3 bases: TGCAGCGTTGGGGGGGTGGGTGAAAAACTGTTTTTT.

The CDR3 DNA follows: TGTGCCAGCAGTGATACCGGGACACTAAGCTCGATGGACACCATATATTTT. This gives the protein CASSDTGTLSSMDTIYF. The rearrangement joins TRBV6-1 to TRBJ1-3, with D maybe TRBD1 (6 bases). V lost 3 bases and J 8 bases, leaving 23 bases between the germline ends. The CDR3 sequence is 17 residues long. Looked up from germline, CDR1 is MNHNS and CDR2 is SASEGT.

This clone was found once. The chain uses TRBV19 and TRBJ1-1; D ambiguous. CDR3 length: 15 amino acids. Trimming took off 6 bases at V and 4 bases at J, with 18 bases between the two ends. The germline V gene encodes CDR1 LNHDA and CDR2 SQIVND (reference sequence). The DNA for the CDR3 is TGTGCCAGTAGCGAGACGGCGGTTGCAAGCACTGAAGCTTTCTTT. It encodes CASSETAVASTEAFF.

The CDR3 loop reads CASSLAASTDTQYF. The CDR3 region has the DNA TGTGCCAGCAGCTTAGCGGCTAGCACAGATACGCAGTATTTT. The gene calls are TRBV7-2 and TRBJ2-3; no firm D call. This CDR3 contains 14 residues. Per the germline V gene, CDR1 is SGHTA and CDR2 is FQGNSA. Trimming shortened V by 0 bases and J by 0 bases, and 4 bases separated the two germline ends.

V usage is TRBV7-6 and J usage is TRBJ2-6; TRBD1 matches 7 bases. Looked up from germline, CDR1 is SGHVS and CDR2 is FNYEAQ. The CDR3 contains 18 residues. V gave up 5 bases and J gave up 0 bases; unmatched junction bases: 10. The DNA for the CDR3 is TGTGCCAGCAGCCCCACCTCGACAGGGTACTCTGGGGCCAACGTCCTGACTTTC. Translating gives CASSPTSTGYSGANVLTF.

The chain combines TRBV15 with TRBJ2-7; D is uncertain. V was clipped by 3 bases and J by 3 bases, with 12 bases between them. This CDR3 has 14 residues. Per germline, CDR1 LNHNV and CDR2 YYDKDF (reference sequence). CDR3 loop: CATSRSKINYEQYF. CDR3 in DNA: TGTGCCACCAGCAGGAGTAAGATCAACTACGAGCAGTACTTC. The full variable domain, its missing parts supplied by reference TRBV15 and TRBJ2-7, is DAMVIQNPRYQVTQFGKPVTLSCSQTLNHNVMYWYQQKSSQAPKLLFHYYDKDFNNEADTPDNFQSRRPNTSFCFLDIRSPGLGDTAMYLCATSRSKINYEQYFGPGTRLTVT.

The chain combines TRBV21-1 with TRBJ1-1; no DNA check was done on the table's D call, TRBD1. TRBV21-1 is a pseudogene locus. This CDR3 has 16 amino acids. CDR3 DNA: TGTGCCAGCAGTACCGGTAAGGGGCGGATTTCCACTGAAGCTTTCTTT. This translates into CASSTGKGRISTEAFF.

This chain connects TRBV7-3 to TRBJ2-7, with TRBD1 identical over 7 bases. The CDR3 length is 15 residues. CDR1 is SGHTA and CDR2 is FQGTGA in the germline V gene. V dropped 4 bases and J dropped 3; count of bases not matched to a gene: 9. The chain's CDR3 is CASSSHRDRGYEQYF. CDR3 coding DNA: TGTGCCAGCAGCTCCCACCGGGACAGAGGCTACGAGCAGTACTTC.

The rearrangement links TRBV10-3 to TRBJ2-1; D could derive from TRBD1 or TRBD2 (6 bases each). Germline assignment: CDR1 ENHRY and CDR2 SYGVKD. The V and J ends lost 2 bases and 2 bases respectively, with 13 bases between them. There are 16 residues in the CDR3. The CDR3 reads CAISEVRGGPYNEQFF. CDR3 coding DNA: TGTGCCATCAGTGAGGTCCGAGGGGGGCCCTACAATGAGCAGTTCTTC.

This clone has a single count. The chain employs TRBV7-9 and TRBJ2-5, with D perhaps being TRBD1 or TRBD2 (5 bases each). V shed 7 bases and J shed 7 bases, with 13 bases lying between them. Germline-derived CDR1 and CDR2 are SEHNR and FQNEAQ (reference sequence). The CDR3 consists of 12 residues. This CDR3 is CASTTGGGTQYF. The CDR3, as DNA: TGTGCCAGCACCACAGGCGGAGGGACCCAGTACTTC.

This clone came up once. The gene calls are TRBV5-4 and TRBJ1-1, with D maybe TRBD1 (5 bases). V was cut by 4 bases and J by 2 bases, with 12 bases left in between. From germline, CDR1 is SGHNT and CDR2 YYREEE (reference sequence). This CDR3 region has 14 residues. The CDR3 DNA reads TGTGCCAGCAGCGCCGGGACTTATAACACTGAAGCTTTCTTT. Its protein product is CASSAGTYNTEAFF.

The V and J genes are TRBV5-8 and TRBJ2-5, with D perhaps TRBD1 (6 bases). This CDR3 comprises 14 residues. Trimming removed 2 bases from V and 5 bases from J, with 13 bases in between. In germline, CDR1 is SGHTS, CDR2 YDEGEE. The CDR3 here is CASSFSGRGETQYF. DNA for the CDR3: TGTGCCAGCAGCTTCAGTGGCAGGGGTGAGACCCAGTACTTC.

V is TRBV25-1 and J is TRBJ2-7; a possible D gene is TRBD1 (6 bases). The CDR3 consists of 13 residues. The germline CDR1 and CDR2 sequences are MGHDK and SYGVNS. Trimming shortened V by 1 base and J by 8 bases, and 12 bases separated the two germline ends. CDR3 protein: CASSEWVGAKQYF. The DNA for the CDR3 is TGTGCCAGCAGTGAATGGGTGGGGGCGAAGCAGTACTTC.

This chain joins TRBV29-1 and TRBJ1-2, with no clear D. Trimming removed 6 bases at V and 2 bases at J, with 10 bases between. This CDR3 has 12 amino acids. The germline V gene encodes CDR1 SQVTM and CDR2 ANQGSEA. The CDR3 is CSVKGVNYGYTF. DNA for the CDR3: TGCAGCGTGAAGGGCGTCAACTATGGCTACACCTTC.